These 8 T cell receptor beta chains share one sample of origin, sequenced in a study of blood T cell repertoires in COVID-19. Produced via immunoSEQ multiplex PCR; TCRdb's table is partial and in-frame only. The repertoire consists of about 280,000 clones, with 88% occurring once and the leading ten covering over 2%. Sequenced sample: PBMCs or T cells enriched from blood (not recorded which). Source of these receptors: a woman in her sixties in a cohort exposed to, infected with or recovered from COVID-19 (not recorded which).

This clone occurred once. This chain connects TRBV28 to TRBJ1-5; D is unclear. CDR3 length: 17 residues. Germline V gives CDR1 MDHEN, CDR2 SYDVKM. V was cut by 2 bases and J by 6 bases, with 20 bases left in between. The CDR3 DNA is TGTGCCAGCAGTTTACCCCGGGGAATGGAGGGAAGTCAGCCCCAGCATTTT. Translation: CASSLPRGMEGSQPQHF.

The gene calls are TRBV6-5 and TRBJ1-1; D not resolved. The CDR3 extends over 14 amino acids. Germline values: CDR1 MNHEY, CDR2 SVGAGI. Trimming shortened V by 6 bases and J by 5 bases, and 16 bases separated the two germline ends. CDR3 region: CASSLIARGTEAFF. The CDR3 nucleotides read TGTGCCAGCAGCCTCATAGCCCGGGGAACTGAAGCTTTCTTT.

This chain links TRBV5-1 with TRBJ1-4, with TRBD1 matching over 7 bases. The CDR3 contains 14 residues. V lost 5 bases to trimming and J lost 6 bases; unmatched junction nucleotides: 7. Germline V gives CDR1 SGHRS, CDR2 YFSETQ. The CDR3 protein is CASRQGRRDEKLFF. The CDR3 DNA follows: TGCGCCAGCAGACAGGGGAGGCGGGATGAAAAACTGTTTTTT.

The rearrangement uses TRBV7-2 and TRBJ1-5; D is uncertain. Germline V gene lookup returns CDR1 SGHTA and CDR2 FQGNSA. Between the trimmed V and J ends, which lost 0 bases and 5 bases, there was a span of 14 bases. The CDR3 loop spans 16 amino acids. CDR3 protein: CASSLAPSMAHQPQHF. The CDR3 region has the DNA TGTGCCAGCAGCTTAGCGCCCTCCATGGCCCATCAGCCCCAGCATTTT.

The chain links TRBV3-1 (or the pseudogene TRBV3-2) to TRBJ2-1; D is possibly TRBD2 (6 bases). The germline V and J ends were trimmed by 3 bases and 0 bases, with 9 bases remaining between them. The CDR3 is 15 residues long. CDR1 is LGHDT, CDR2 YNNKEL, per germline (reference sequence). The CDR3 sequence: CASSHAGSSYNEQFF. In DNA form, the CDR3 reads TGTGCCAGCAGCCATGCGGGGAGCTCCTACAATGAGCAGTTCTTC.

This clone was recorded at least ten times. The chain employs TRBV4-1 and TRBJ2-1, with 8 bases lining up with TRBD1. This CDR3 region has 15 residues. V lost 5 bases to trimming and J lost 5 bases; unmatched junction nucleotides: 8. CDR1 is MGHRA and CDR2 is YSYEKL in the germline V gene. The CDR3: CASSSGQGRNNEQFF. The CDR3, as DNA: TGCGCCAGCAGCTCCGGACAGGGAAGGAACAATGAGCAGTTCTTC.

This clone has more than one count but fewer than ten. Different DNA sequences within this sample yield the same CDR3. The chain uses TRBV18 and TRBJ2-7, with 9 positions matching TRBD1. V shed 3 bases, J shed 2 bases, and the junction held 2 bases outside the gene matches. Germline V gene data show CDR1 as KGHSH and CDR2 as LQKENI. The length of the CDR3 is 14 residues. CDR3 bases: TGTGCCAGCTCACCTACAGGGGGCCCCTACGAGCAGTACTTC. It codes for CASSPTGGPYEQYF.

J is TRBJ2-1 and V is TRBV2; TRBD2 matches 9 bases. V gave up 6 bases and J gave up 9 bases; unmatched junction bases: 3. The CDR3 extends over 12 amino acids. CDR1 SNHLY and CDR2 FYNNEI come from the germline V gene. CDR3: CASRDSGSEQFF. CDR3 sequence (DNA): TGTGCCAGCAGAGATAGCGGGAGTGAGCAGTTCTTC.